The following is a T cell receptor beta chain sequence with its context. It lacks a known antigen. Base quality data are lacking; no much larger clone is found one base away. Donors formed part of the validation cohort, which comprised about 130 subjects and was distinct from the first cohort of 670 or so subjects. This entry comes from a study of cytomegalovirus exposure and HLA in healthy donors (dated by TCRdb to about 2017). Regarding the study in general: A later analysis indicated that the 90 to 150 validation repertoires were generated on the platform also employed for the 666 repertoires of the first cohort. High-throughput TCR immunosequencing, statistical association of individual TCRs with disease status, and machine learning were combined to predict cytomegalovirus infection status. The aim of the study was to test whether cataloging public T cell receptors could identify signatures of past pathogen exposure. Along with the approximately 700-subject first cohort, a separate validation cohort of more than 90 different subjects was used.

Broad study findings and their caveats: All 130 or so repertoires were used to score co-occurrence in the validation cohort in a later analysis, because that analysis had no HLA typing for the cohort. The classifier was reported to diagnose cytomegalovirus status with high specificity and sensitivity in both the original cohort and the validation cohort. The authors suggested that the approach could potentially be generalized to other disease states and immunological phenotypes. In the study, 150 to 200 TCR beta chains were listed as associated with cytomegalovirus. Most TCR sequences were seen in very few donors, while some public TCRs were found in many individuals. A few of the identified cytomegalovirus-associated TCR beta chains were confirmed in vitro to be specific for cytomegalovirus antigens. Of the cluster scores, roughly 95% were above 0 in a later analysis, which found that TCRs clustered in the first cohort also tended to co-occur in the 120 or so validation repertoires.

The library was built by means of the immunoSEQ multiplex PCR assay. In the paper's pipeline: A statistical classification framework was built for diagnosing cytomegalovirus status from the catalog of TCR beta chain sequences. Sourced from immuneACCESS, this table was stored by TCRdb with only in-frame sequences that have V and J called. A share of the clones is absent; for the studies checked, an unresolved V gene accounts for under half, and the remainder has no known explanation. V, J and clone size are those of that table, while D and trimming were read from the DNA. This sample gives 71,000 or so clones in total; around 94% of them show up just once. About 3.3% of the sample is taken by the ten largest. From cysteine to phenylalanine, the CDR3 is 15 amino acids long. Only the CDR3 part of the read is kept: 45 bases, read in frame from the first base. V was cut back by 5 bases and J by 3 bases, leaving a gap of 14 bases between them. Based on the germline V gene (reference sequence), the CDR1 and CDR2 sequences are LNHDA and SQIVND.

The chain uses TRBV19 and TRBJ1-5; tentative D gene TRBD1, with 6 bases matching. Sequencing was carried out using PBMCs. The sequence was obtained from a woman aged 18 to 35 in good health and CMV-seropositive. The sequenced DNA: TGTGCCAGTAGTTCTCAACAGGGTAACAATCAGCCCCAGCATTTT. Its translation is CASSSQQGNNQPQHF.